Each of the 21 T cell receptor beta chains below was sequenced from the same sample in a study of T cell responses to AZD1222 COVID-19 vaccine. Sequencing used immunoSEQ multiplex PCR; TCRdb keeps in-frame clones, though not all of them. The sample includes 100,000 to 150,000 clones, roughly 90% of them seen just once. This material consisted of peripheral blood, taken 28 days after the second AZD1222 dose. These receptors all stem from an adult who received the AZD1222 COVID-19 vaccine.

The rearrangement links TRBV19 to TRBJ2-1; D not resolved. CDR3 length equals 13 residues. Trimming took 7 bases from V and 8 from J, leaving 15 bases between them. Germline V gene data show CDR1 as LNHDA and CDR2 as SQIVND (reference sequence). The CDR3, as DNA: TGTGCCAGTACCAACCCTCTGGGCGATGAGCAGTTCTTC. Amino acids: CASTNPLGDEQFF.

The chain's CDR3 is CASSKVFGHSLNTGELFF. The CDR3 DNA sequence: TGTGCCAGTAGTAAAGTATTTGGGCACAGCCTGAACACCGGGGAGCTGTTTTTT. The chain has TRBV19 and TRBJ2-2; D remains unclear. V was clipped by 4 bases and J by 1 base, with 19 bases between them. Germline V gene sequence: CDR1 LNHDA, CDR2 SQIVND (reference sequence). CDR3 length equals 18 residues.

This chain links TRBV19 with TRBJ2-5, with D hard to call. V lost 4 bases, J lost 5 bases, and 11 bases lay in between. Per germline, CDR1 LNHDA and CDR2 SQIVND (reference sequence). This CDR3 has 13 amino acids. This CDR3 reads CASSTLSQETQYF. The CDR3 DNA reads as TGTGCCAGTAGTACACTCAGCCAGGAGACCCAGTACTTC.

The CDR3 DNA is TGTGCCAGCAGTTACGAATTTGTGACAGGAAACACCATATATTTT. Amino acids: CASSYEFVTGNTIYF. The chain is built from TRBV6-5 and TRBJ1-3; D gene ambiguous. The CDR3 totals 15 residues. V was clipped by 2 bases and J by 4 bases, with 12 bases between them. Germline V gene lookup returns CDR1 MNHEY and CDR2 SVGAGI.

This chain links TRBV28 with TRBJ2-3, with TRBD2 matching 16 bases. With 3 bases clipped from V and 2 bases from J, the junction kept 8 bases outside the gene matches. CDR3 length: 19 residues. Germline V gene data show CDR1 as MDHEN and CDR2 as SYDVKM. This CDR3 is CASSFLTGTSGRATDTQYF. CDR3 coding DNA: TGTGCCAGCAGTTTCCTAACCGGGACTAGCGGGAGGGCCACAGATACGCAGTATTTT.

This clone was observed a single time. The V call is TRBV19, the J call TRBJ2-3; 8 bases match TRBD1. CDR1 and CDR2 from the germline V gene are LNHDA and SQIVND (reference sequence). CDR3 length equals 14 residues. V was clipped by 7 bases and J by 1 base; unmatched bases: 4. The CDR3 spells CASTTGEGTDTQYF. CDR3 DNA: TGTGCCAGTACGACAGGGGAGGGCACAGATACGCAGTATTTT.

The chain carries TRBV9 and TRBJ2-7; D is undetermined. The V end lost 0 bases, the J end lost 3 bases, and 13 bases lay between the germline ends. Germline CDR1 reads SGDLS; CDR2 reads YYNGEE. This CDR3 is 15 amino acids long. The CDR3 nucleotides are TGTGCCAGCAGCGTAGACCCCACAGATCTCTACGAGCAGTACTTC. Translated, it gives CASSVDPTDLYEQYF.

The chain links TRBV3-1 (or the pseudogene TRBV3-2) to TRBJ1-5; D is perhaps TRBD1 (6 bases). The CDR3 length is 16 residues. V was pared by 5 bases and J by 2 bases, with 16 bases between. Germline CDR1 is LGHDT and CDR2 is YNNKEL (reference sequence). CDR3 loop: CASSTGGGIGNQPQHF. For the CDR3, the DNA is TGTGCCAGCAGCACCGGGGGGGGCATAGGCAATCAGCCCCAGCATTTT.

The rearrangement uses TRBV5-1 and TRBJ2-7, with 9 bases identical to TRBD2. The length of the CDR3 is 15 residues. CDR1 is SGHRS and CDR2 is YFSETQ in the germline V gene. V trimming: 0 bases; J trimming: 4 bases; junction bases outside the gene matches: 5. In DNA, the CDR3 is TGCGCCAGCAGCTTGGAGGGACTAGCTCATTACGAGCAGTACTTC. Amino acids: CASSLEGLAHYEQYF.

The chain joins TRBV29-1 to TRBJ1-2; a possible D gene is TRBD1 (6 bases). V was pared by 2 bases and J by 6 bases, with 10 bases between. Per the germline V gene, CDR1 is SQVTM and CDR2 is ANQGSEA. The CDR3 spans 12 residues. Written as DNA, the CDR3 is TGCAGCGTTGAAACCAGGGGTAATGGCTACACCTTC. Encoded protein: CSVETRGNGYTF.

The CDR3 sequence: CASSLDGVSGVTSGELFF. DNA for the CDR3: TGTGCCAGCAGCTTAGATGGGGTTTCCGGGGTTACCTCCGGGGAGCTGTTTTTT. This chain joins TRBV7-6 and TRBJ2-2; D perhaps matches TRBD2 (5 bases). The CDR3 loop spans 18 amino acids. V was shortened by 1 base and J by 6 bases, with 21 bases between the two germline ends. Germline V gene sequence: CDR1 SGHVS, CDR2 FNYEAQ.

The rearrangement uses TRBV7-9 and TRBJ2-6; 9 bases agree with TRBD1. The CDR3 is made up of 18 amino acids. Germline loops: CDR1 SEHNR, CDR2 FQNEAQ (reference sequence). V lost 5 bases and J lost 1; bases outside the gene matches: 9. In DNA form, the CDR3 reads TGTGCCAGCAGCCCCGGGACAGGGAGTATTTCTGGGGCCAACGTCCTGACTTTC. Protein: CASSPGTGSISGANVLTF.

The rearrangement joins TRBV28 to TRBJ2-7; TRBD2 is a possible D gene (5 bases). The CDR3 sequence is 13 residues long. Germline CDR1 is MDHEN and CDR2 is SYDVKM. V was trimmed by 7 bases and J by 3 bases, leaving 13 bases between them. The DNA for the CDR3 is TGTGCCAGCACTAGCAGGCCCATCTACGAGCAGTACTTC. Translated, it gives CASTSRPIYEQYF.

The chain uses TRBV5-1 and TRBJ1-2; 7 bases are a match to TRBD1. After removal of 4 bases from V and 2 bases from J, the junction contained 8 bases not matched to a gene. Germline loops: CDR1 SGHRS, CDR2 YFSETQ. The CDR3 covers 15 residues. CDR3 protein: CASSTGGTANYGYTF. CDR3 bases: TGCGCCAGCAGCACAGGAGGGACAGCCAACTATGGCTACACCTTC.

The chain recombines TRBV7-2 with TRBJ1-2, with D unclear. Trimming shortened V by 5 bases and J by 7 bases, and 20 bases separated the two germline ends. There are 15 residues in the CDR3. The V gene's germline CDR1 is SGHTA and CDR2 FQGNSA. The CDR3 region has the DNA TGTGCCAGCAGCGCTAACGCGGCAGGTCGGGGTGGCTACACCTTC. The encoded protein is CASSANAAGRGGYTF.

This sequence joins TRBV5-5 and TRBJ1-1; tentatively, D is TRBD1 (6 bases). There are 13 residues in the CDR3. Trimming removed 2 bases at V and 3 bases at J, with 8 bases between. The germline CDR1 and CDR2 sequences are SGHKS and YYEKEE (reference sequence). The CDR3, as DNA: TGTGCCAGCAGCTTAACAGGGCACACTGAAGCTTTCTTT. Its protein product is CASSLTGHTEAFF.

This clone was seen just once. The chain carries TRBV25-1 and TRBJ1-2; D is unclear. This CDR3 comprises 15 residues. V was cut by 5 bases and J by 0 bases, with 13 bases left in between. Germline values: CDR1 MGHDK, CDR2 SYGVNS. The CDR3, as DNA: TGTGCCAGCAGTTCGGCGGCAGCGTCTAACTATGGCTACACCTTC. It encodes CASSSAAASNYGYTF.

The rearrangement links TRBV4-1 to TRBJ2-7, with D perhaps assigned TRBD1 or TRBD2 (5 bases each). The CDR3 has 18 residues. Trimming pared 3 bases from V and 0 bases from J, leaving 21 bases between. CDR1 MGHRA and CDR2 YSYEKL come from the germline V gene. CDR3 coding DNA: TGCGCCAGCAGCCATGTCGTCCCCTCGGGGACGGCCTCCTACGAGCAGTACTTC. Protein product: CASSHVVPSGTASYEQYF.

This clone was seen a handful of times. The rearrangement uses TRBV28 and TRBJ1-1; 10 bases agree with TRBD1. After removal of 5 bases from V and 5 bases from J, the junction contained 8 bases not matched to a gene. Germline V gene data show CDR1 as MDHEN and CDR2 as SYDVKM. The CDR3 is made up of 15 amino acids. The CDR3 DNA follows: TGTGCCAGCAGTGAGAGGACAGGGGGTCAAACTGAAGCTTTCTTT. It translates to CASSERTGGQTEAFF. Full variable domain (missing parts from reference TRBV28 and TRBJ1-1): DVKVTQSSRYLVKRTGEKVFLECVQDMDHENMFWYRQDPGLGLRLIYFSYDVKMKEKGDIPEGYSVSREKKERFSLILESASTNQTSMYLCASSERTGGQTEAFFGQGTRLTVV.

This clone was observed a single time. This chain joins TRBV11-2 and TRBJ2-7, with 9 bases fitting TRBD1. Trimming removed 5 bases from V and 2 bases from J; junction bases left unmatched: 7. Per the germline V gene, CDR1 is SGHAT and CDR2 is FQNNGV. The CDR3 consists of 15 residues. As DNA, the CDR3 is TGTGCCAGCAGCAGGGGGACAGGGTTCGCCTACGAGCAGTACTTC. This codes for CASSRGTGFAYEQYF. Complete variable domain (other parts from reference TRBV11-2 and TRBJ2-7): EAGVAQSPRYKIIEKRQSVAFWCNPISGHATLYWYQQILGQGPKLLIQFQNNGVVDDSQLPKDRFSAERLKGVDSTLKIQPAKLEDSAVYLCASSRGTGFAYEQYFGPGTRLTVT.

The chain combines TRBV27 with TRBJ2-3, with 7 positions matching TRBD2. This CDR3 region has 13 residues. Trimming at V came to 0 bases and at J to 6 bases, leaving 0 bases not matched to a gene. CDR1 and CDR2 from the germline V gene are MNHEY and SMNVEV (reference sequence). This CDR3 reads CASSLSGGDTQYF. The CDR3 DNA sequence: TGTGCCAGCAGTTTATCGGGGGGGGATACGCAGTATTTT.